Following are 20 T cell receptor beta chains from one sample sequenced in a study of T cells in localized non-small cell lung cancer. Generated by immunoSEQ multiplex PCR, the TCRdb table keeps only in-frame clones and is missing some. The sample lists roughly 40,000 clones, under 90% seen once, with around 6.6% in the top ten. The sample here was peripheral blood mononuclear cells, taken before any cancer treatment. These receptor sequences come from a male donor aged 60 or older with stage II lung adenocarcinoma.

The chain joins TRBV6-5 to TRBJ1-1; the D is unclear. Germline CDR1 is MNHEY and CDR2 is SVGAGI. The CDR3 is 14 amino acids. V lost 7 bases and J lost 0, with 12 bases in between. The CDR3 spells CASIGPGVNTEAFF. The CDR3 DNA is TGTGCCAGCATCGGGCCTGGGGTGAACACTGAAGCTTTCTTT.

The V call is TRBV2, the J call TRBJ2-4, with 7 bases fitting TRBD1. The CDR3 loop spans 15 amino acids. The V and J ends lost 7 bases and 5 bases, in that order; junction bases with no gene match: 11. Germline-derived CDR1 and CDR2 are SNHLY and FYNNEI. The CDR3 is CASMYFGTEENIQYF. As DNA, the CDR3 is TGTGCCAGCATGTATTTTGGGACAGAGGAAAACATTCAGTACTTC.

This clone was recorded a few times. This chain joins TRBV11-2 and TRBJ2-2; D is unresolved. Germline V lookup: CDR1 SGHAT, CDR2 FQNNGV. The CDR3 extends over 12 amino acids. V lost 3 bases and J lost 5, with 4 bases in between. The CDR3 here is CASSLATGELFF. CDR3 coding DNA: TGTGCCAGCAGCTTGGCGACCGGGGAGCTGTTTTTT. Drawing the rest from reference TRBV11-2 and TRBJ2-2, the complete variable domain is EAGVAQSPRYKIIEKRQSVAFWCNPISGHATLYWYQQILGQGPKLLIQFQNNGVVDDSQLPKDRFSAERLKGVDSTLKIQPAKLEDSAVYLCASSLATGELFFGEGSRLTVL.

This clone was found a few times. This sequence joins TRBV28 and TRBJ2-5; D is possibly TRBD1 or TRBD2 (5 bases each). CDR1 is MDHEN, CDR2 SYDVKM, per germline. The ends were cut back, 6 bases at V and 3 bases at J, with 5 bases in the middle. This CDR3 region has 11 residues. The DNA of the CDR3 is TGTGCCAGCAGGGGGGAAGAGACCCAGTACTTC. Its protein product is CASRGEETQYF.

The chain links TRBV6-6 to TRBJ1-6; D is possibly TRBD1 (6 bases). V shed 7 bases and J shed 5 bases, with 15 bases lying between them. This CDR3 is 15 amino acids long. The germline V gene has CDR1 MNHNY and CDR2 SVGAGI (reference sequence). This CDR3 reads CASKREGGDNSPLHF. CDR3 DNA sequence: TGTGCCAGCAAGAGGGAAGGGGGGGATAATTCACCCCTCCACTTT.

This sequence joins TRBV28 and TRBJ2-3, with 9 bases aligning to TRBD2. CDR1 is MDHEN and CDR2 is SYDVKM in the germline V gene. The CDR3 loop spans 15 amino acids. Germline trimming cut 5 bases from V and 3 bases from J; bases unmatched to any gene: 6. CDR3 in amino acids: CASSPSGGRTDTQYF. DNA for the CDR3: TGTGCCAGCAGTCCCAGCGGGGGGAGGACAGATACGCAGTATTTT. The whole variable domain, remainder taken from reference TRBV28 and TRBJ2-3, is DVKVTQSSRYLVKRTGEKVFLECVQDMDHENMFWYRQDPGLGLRLIYFSYDVKMKEKGDIPEGYSVSREKKERFSLILESASTNQTSMYLCASSPSGGRTDTQYFGPGTRLTVL.

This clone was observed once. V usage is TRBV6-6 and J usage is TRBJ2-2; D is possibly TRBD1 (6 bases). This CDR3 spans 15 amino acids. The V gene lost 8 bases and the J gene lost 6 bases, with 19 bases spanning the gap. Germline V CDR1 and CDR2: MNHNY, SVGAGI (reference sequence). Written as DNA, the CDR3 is TGTGCCAGCCGAGGGCCCAGGGGTGCATCCGGGGAGCTGTTTTTT. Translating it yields CASRGPRGASGELFF.

CDR3 coding DNA: TGTGCCAGCAGCTTATTTGGAAACACCGGGGAGCTGTTTTTT. It is translated as CASSLFGNTGELFF. This rearrangement joins TRBV5-4 to TRBJ2-2, with D hard to call. The germline V gene encodes CDR1 SGHNT and CDR2 YYREEE (reference sequence). The CDR3 loop spans 14 amino acids. The V and J ends lost 2 bases and 2 bases respectively, with 7 bases between them.

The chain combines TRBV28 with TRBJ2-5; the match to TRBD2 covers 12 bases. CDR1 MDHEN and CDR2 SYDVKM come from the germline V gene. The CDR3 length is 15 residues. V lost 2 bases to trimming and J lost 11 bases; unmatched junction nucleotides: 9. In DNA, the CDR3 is TGTGCCAGCAGTTTAAAGACTAGCGGGAGTAGGGAGCAGTACTTC. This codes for CASSLKTSGSREQYF.

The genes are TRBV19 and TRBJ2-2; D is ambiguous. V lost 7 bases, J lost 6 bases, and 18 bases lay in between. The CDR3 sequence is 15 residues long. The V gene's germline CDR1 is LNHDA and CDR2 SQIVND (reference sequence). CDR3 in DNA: TGTGCCAGTACCCCCGGGTACGTAAGGGCCGGGGAGCTGTTTTTT. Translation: CASTPGYVRAGELFF.

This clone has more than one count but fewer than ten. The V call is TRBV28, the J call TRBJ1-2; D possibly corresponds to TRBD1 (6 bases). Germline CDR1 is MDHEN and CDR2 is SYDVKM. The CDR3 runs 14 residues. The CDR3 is CTTSPQGGTYGYTF. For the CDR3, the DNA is TGTACCACCTCTCCACAGGGAGGTACCTATGGCTACACCTTC.

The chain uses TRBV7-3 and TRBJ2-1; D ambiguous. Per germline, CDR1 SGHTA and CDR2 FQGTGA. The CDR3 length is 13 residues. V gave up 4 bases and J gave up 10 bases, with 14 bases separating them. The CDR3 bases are TGTGCCAGCAGCTCCTGGCCAGATAGCGAGCAGTTCTTC. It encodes CASSSWPDSEQFF.

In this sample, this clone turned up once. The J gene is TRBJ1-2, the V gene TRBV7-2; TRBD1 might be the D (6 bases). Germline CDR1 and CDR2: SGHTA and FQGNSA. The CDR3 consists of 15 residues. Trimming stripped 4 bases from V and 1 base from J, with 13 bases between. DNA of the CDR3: TGTGCCAGCAGCTACCGGACAGCGGATAACTATGGCTACACCTTC. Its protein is CASSYRTADNYGYTF.

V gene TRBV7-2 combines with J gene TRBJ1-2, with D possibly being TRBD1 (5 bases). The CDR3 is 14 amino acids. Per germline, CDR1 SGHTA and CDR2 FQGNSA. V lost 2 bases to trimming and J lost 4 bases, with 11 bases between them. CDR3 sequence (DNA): TGTGCCAGCAGCTTAAATGGGCAGGGCTATGGCTACACCTTC. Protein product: CASSLNGQGYGYTF.

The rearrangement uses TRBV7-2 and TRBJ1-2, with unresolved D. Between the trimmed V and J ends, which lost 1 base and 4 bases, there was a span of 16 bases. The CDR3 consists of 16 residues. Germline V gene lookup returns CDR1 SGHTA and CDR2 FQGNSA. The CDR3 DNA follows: TGTGCCAGCAGCTTAGGGCTGGGTAACACCGTCTATGGCTACACCTTC. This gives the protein CASSLGLGNTVYGYTF.

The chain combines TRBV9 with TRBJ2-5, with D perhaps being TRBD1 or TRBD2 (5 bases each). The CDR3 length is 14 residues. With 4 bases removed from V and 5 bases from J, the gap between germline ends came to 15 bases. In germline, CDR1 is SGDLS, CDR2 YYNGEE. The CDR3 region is CASSLGERAETQYF. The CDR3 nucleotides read TGTGCCAGCAGCCTGGGGGAACGGGCGGAGACCCAGTACTTC. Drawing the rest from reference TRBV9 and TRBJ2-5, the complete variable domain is DSGVTQTPKHLITATGQRVTLRCSPRSGDLSVYWYQQSLDQGLQFLIQYYNGEERAKGNILERFSAQQFPDLHSELNLSSLELGDSALYFCASSLGERAETQYFGPGTRLLVL.

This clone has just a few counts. The chain's CDR3 is CASSIYRGSYEQYF. In DNA form, the CDR3 reads TGTGCCAGCAGTATTTACAGGGGCTCCTACGAGCAGTACTTC. The chain recombines TRBV27 with TRBJ2-7; 7 nucleotides line up with TRBD1. After removal of 5 bases from V and 0 bases from J, the junction contained 4 bases not matched to a gene. The CDR3 covers 14 residues. Germline assignment: CDR1 MNHEY and CDR2 SMNVEV (reference sequence).

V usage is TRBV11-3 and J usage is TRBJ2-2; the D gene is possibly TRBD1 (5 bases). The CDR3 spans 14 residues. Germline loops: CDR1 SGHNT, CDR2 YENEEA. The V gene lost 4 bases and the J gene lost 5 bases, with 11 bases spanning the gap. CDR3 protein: CASSSADRTGELFF. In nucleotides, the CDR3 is TGTGCCAGCAGCTCCGCCGACAGAACCGGGGAGCTGTTTTTT.

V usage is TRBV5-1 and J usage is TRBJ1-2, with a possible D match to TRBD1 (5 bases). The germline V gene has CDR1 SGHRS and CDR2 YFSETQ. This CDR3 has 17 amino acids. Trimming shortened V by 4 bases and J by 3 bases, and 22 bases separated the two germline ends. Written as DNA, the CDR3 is TGCGCCAGCAGCGAAACTTCAGGGCCATCCGGGGACTATGGCTACACCTTC. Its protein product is CASSETSGPSGDYGYTF.

CDR3 sequence: CASSEGGVSTDTQYF. The CDR3 nucleotides read TGTGCCAGCAGTGAAGGGGGGGTTAGCACAGATACGCAGTATTTT. The rearrangement joins TRBV6-1 to TRBJ2-3; the D gene is possibly TRBD2 (6 bases). The CDR3 loop spans 15 amino acids. V lost 1 base to trimming and J lost 0 bases, with 8 bases between them. Germline V CDR1 and CDR2: MNHNS, SASEGT.